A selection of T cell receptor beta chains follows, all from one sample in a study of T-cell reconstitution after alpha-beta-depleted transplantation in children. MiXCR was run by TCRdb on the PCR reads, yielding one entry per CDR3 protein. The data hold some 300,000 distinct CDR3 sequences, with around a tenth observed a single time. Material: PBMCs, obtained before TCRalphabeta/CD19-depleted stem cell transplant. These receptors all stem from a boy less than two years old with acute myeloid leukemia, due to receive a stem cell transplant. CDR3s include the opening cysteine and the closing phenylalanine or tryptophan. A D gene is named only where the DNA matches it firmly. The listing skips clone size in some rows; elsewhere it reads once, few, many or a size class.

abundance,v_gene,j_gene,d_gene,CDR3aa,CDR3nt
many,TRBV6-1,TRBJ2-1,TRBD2,CASRRLAGNEQFF,TGTGCCAGCAGACGACTAGCGGGTAATGAGCAGTTCTTC
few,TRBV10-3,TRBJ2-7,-,CAVSTDSYEQYF,TGTGCCGTTTCGACAGACTCCTACGAGCAGTACTTC
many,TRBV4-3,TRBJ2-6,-,CASSLSYGANVLTF,TGCGCCAGCAGCCTCTCATATGGGGCCAACGTCCTGACTTTC
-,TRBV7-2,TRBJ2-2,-,CASSLVGGLEELFF,TGTGCCAGCAGCTTAGTCGGCGGGTTAGAGGAGCTGTTTTTT
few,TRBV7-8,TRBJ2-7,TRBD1,CASSRGQGRDEQYF,TGTGCCAGCAGCCGGGGACAGGGAAGGGACGAGCAGTACTTC
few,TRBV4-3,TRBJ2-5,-,CASSQEGGGPGQETQYF,TGCGCCAGCAGCCAAGAAGGAGGGGGGCCGGGACAAGAGACCCAGTACTTC
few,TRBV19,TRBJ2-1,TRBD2,CASSIVPTLLAGGYNEQFF,TGTGCCAGTAGTATAGTTCCCACCTTACTAGCGGGAGGCTACAATGAGCAGTTCTTC
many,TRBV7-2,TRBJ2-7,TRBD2,CASSSVTSVFRYEQYF,TGTGCCAGCAGCTCAGTGACTAGCGTTTTCCGCTACGAGCAGTACTTC
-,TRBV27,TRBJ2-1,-,CASSLSRGSSYNEQFF,TGTGCCAGCAGTTTATCCAGGGGAAGCTCCTACAATGAGCAGTTCTTC
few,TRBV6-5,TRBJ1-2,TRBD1,CASSYGDRGLYGYTF,TGTGCCAGCAGTTACGGGGACAGGGGTCTCTATGGCTACACCTTC
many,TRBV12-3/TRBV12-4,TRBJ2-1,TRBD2,CASSFPSGSLNEQFF,TGTGCCAGCAGTTTCCCTAGCGGGAGTTTGAATGAGCAGTTCTTC